This T cell receptor beta chain was documented in a study of blood T cells in healthy people across ages. The CDR3 consists of 16 residues. From germline, CDR1 is MNHNY and CDR2 SVGAGI (reference sequence). Trimming cost V 2 bases and J 4 bases; bases outside gene matches: 11. No fewer than 6 micrograms of total RNA were isolated from every sample. A second about 7 to 11 cycle PCR used barcoded and J-beta primers. Each CDR3 protein is one row after TCRdb ran MiXCR on the 5' RACE reads. Here the sample spans about 940,000 distinct CDR3 sequences, around 46% being singletons. There are a few counts of this clonotype.

This sequence was found in a man younger than 45 in good health. Sequencing was performed on blood. The V call is TRBV6-6, the J call TRBJ2-7; 7 bases map to TRBD1. The CDR3 DNA sequence: TGTGCCAGCAGTTACCCCATTGGGGGACAGAGTTACGAGCAGTACTTC. Encoded protein: CASSYPIGGQSYEQYF.